This T cell receptor (beta chain) was found in a study of cytomegalovirus exposure and HLA in healthy donors. Study background: Within an early data release were about 85 million unique TCRs drawn from HLA-typed donors.

The primer mix had 60 Vbeta and 13 Jbeta primers. Clones were sequenced by immunoSEQ multiplex PCR, and TCRdb holds only the in-frame ones, with some missing. The repertoire includes under 200,000 clones, roughly 84% of them detected once, and about 1% sits in the top ten. General study findings and limits: CMV antigen specificity of a few CMV-associated chains was confirmed in vitro. Many donors carried some public TCRs, although rarity characterized most TCR sequences.

Concerning this clone itself: Its target is not known.

The TCR originated in a man aged 25-45 years in good health and CMV-seronegative. Input material: PBMCs.

CDR3: CASSLGTSGSTDTQYF. The DNA for the CDR3 is TGTGCCAGCAGCTTAGGGACTAGCGGGAGCACAGATACGCAGTATTTT. This chain uses TRBV7-2 with TRBJ2-3; 11 nucleotides match TRBD2. CDR3 length: 16 amino acids. Germline V gene lookup returns CDR1 SGHTA and CDR2 FQGNSA. Unmatched junction bases numbered 0, after V lost 1 base and J lost 0 bases. Full variable domain (remainder filled in from reference TRBV7-2 and TRBJ2-3): GAGVSQSPSNKVTEKGKDVELRCDPISGHTALYWYRQSLGQGLEFLIYFQGNSAPDKSGLPSDRFSAERTGGSVSTLTIQRTQQEDSAVYLCASSLGTSGSTDTQYFGPGTRLTVL.